This T cell receptor beta chain was profiled in a study of siplizumab effects on memory and regulatory T cells. Whole-study results and caveats: In unstimulated cells, naive T cells appeared more diverse than memory T cells and seemed major alloresponse contributors.

Here immunoSEQ multiplex PCR was the method, and the copy in TCRdb shows in-frame clones only, minus some. Of about 91,000 clones in the sample, about 96% were seen once. The V end was cut by 7 bases, the J end by 9 bases, with 13 bases between. This CDR3 is built from 12 residues. Germline CDR1 MGHDK, CDR2 SYGVNS. This clone has a single count. The antigen remains undetermined. The chain uses TRBV25-1 and TRBJ2-1, with no clear D. This sequence was found in a human donor in good health. The sequencing sample was made of naive CD4+ T cells sorted from blood. Written as DNA, the CDR3 is TGTGCCAGCACCCGAGATTTGGGTGAGCAGTTCTTC. Amino acids: CASTRDLGEQFF.